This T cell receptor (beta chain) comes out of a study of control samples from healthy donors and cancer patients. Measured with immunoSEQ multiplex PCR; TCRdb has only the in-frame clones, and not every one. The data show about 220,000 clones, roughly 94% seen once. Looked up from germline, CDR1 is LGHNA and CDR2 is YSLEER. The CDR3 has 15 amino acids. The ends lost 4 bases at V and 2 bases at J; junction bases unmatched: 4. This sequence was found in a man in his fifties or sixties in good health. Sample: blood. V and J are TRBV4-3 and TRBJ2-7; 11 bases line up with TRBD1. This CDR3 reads CASSLSGQGAYEQYF. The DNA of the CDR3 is TGCGCCAGCAGCCTTTCGGGACAGGGGGCCTACGAGCAGTACTTC.